Listed below are T cell receptor beta chains from one sample, sequenced in a study of blood T cells in healthy people across ages. From the 5' RACE reads, TCRdb called clonotypes with MiXCR, one entry per CDR3 protein. The data show 600,000 to 650,000 distinct CDR3 sequences, about 53% seen once. The sequencing sample was made of blood. These TCRs come from a man between 60 and 75 years old in good health. The CDR3 runs from the conserved cysteine through the conserved F or W. Each record gives: V gene, J gene, clone size, D gene, CDR3 protein, CDR3 DNA. The D gene is left open where the match is weak. The size of a clone is reported for some rows only, either as once, few or many, or as a class for expanded clones.

V: TRBV6-6; J: TRBJ1-4; size: -; D: -; CDR3: CASSSPETTNEKLFF; DNA: TGTGCCAGCAGCAGTCCTGAGACAACTAATGAAAAACTGTTTTTT
V: TRBV7-2; J: TRBJ1-1; size: -; D: TRBD1; CDR3: CASSHSRTGVNTEAFF; DNA: TGTGCCAGCAGCCACTCCAGGACAGGGGTGAACACTGAAGCTTTCTTT
V: TRBV5-1; J: TRBJ2-3; size: -; D: TRBD2; CDR3: CASSLVRTGLAETTDTQYF; DNA: TGCGCCAGCAGCTTGGTCAGAACCGGACTAGCGGAGACCACAGATACGCAGTATTTT
V: TRBV11-2; J: TRBJ2-7; size: few; D: -; CDR3: CASRFSGYEQYF; DNA: TGTGCCAGCAGATTTAGTGGCTACGAGCAGTACTTC
V: TRBV3-1; J: TRBJ1-2; size: once; D: TRBD1; CDR3: CASSQRGQAAYGYTF; DNA: TGTGCCAGCAGCCAAAGGGGGCAGGCCGCCTATGGCTACACCTTC
V: TRBV29-1; J: TRBJ2-2; size: -; D: -; CDR3: CSVIGGRSTGELFF; DNA: TGCAGCGTAATCGGGGGACGGTCCACCGGGGAGCTGTTTTTT
V: TRBV2; J: TRBJ1-6; size: -; D: -; CDR3: CASSAEGRYNSPLHF; DNA: TGTGCCAGCAGTGCCGAGGGACGGTATAATTCACCCCTCCACTTT
V: TRBV12-3/TRBV12-4; J: TRBJ2-1; size: -; D: TRBD2; CDR3: CATWTRSYNEQFF; DNA: TGTGCCACGTGGACTAGATCCTACAATGAGCAGTTCTTC
V: TRBV3-1; J: TRBJ2-5; size: few; D: TRBD1; CDR3: CASSQGGQQETQYF; DNA: TGTGCCAGCAGCCAAGGGGGACAGCAAGAGACCCAGTACTTC
V: TRBV20-1; J: TRBJ1-5; size: -; D: -; CDR3: CSAGQSNQPQHF; DNA: TGCAGTGCTGGACAGTCCAATCAGCCCCAGCATTTT
V: TRBV14; J: TRBJ1-1; size: few; D: -; CDR3: CASSQEWVTEAFF; DNA: TGTGCCAGCAGCCAAGAATGGGTTACTGAAGCTTTCTTT
V: TRBV5-1; J: TRBJ2-5; size: few; D: TRBD1; CDR3: CASSPIQGAQETQYF; DNA: TGCGCCAGCAGCCCGATACAGGGGGCTCAGGAGACCCAGTACTTC
V: TRBV2; J: TRBJ2-5; size: -; D: TRBD2; CDR3: CAQREGLRETQYF; DNA: TGTGCCCAGCGGGAAGGCTTGAGGGAGACCCAGTACTTC
V: TRBV6-5; J: TRBJ1-4; size: few; D: -; CDR3: CASSYSRGANPGSEKLFF; DNA: TGTGCCAGCAGTTACTCGCGAGGGGCCAACCCGGGGAGCGAAAAACTGTTTTTT
V: TRBV29-1; J: TRBJ1-1; size: many; D: TRBD1; CDR3: CSAKTGGNTEAFF; DNA: TGCAGCGCCAAAACAGGGGGGAACACTGAAGCTTTCTTT
V: TRBV7-9; J: TRBJ2-1; size: -; D: -; CDR3: CASSPKGGPIFHNEQFF; DNA: TGTGCCAGCAGCCCAAAGGGGGGGCCAATTTTCCACAATGAGCAGTTCTTC
V: TRBV3-1; J: TRBJ1-1; size: -; D: -; CDR3: CASSQARNTEAFF; DNA: TGTGCCAGCAGCCAAGCAAGGAACACTGAAGCTTTCTTT
V: TRBV7-9; J: TRBJ2-1; size: few; D: -; CDR3: CASSQVPGEQFF; DNA: TGTGCCAGCAGTCAAGTCCCCGGCGAGCAGTTCTTC
V: TRBV5-1; J: TRBJ1-2; size: -; D: -; CDR3: CASSLGDGHGYTF; DNA: TGCGCCAGCAGCTTGGGGGACGGTCATGGCTACACCTTC
V: TRBV10-3; J: TRBJ2-1; size: -; D: TRBD2; CDR3: CAISGHGRGNEQFF; DNA: TGTGCCATCTCCGGACACGGGAGGGGGAATGAGCAGTTCTTC
V: TRBV9; J: TRBJ1-6; size: -; D: -; CDR3: CASSSDGYNSPLHF; DNA: TGCGCCAGTTCCTCCGACGGGTATAATTCACCCCTCCACTTT
V: TRBV6-1; J: TRBJ2-7; size: -; D: TRBD2; CDR3: CASSDRGLAGNPYEQYF; DNA: TGTGCCAGCAGTGATCGAGGACTAGCGGGGAACCCCTACGAGCAGTACTTC
V: TRBV7-9; J: TRBJ2-5; size: once; D: -; CDR3: CASSITPDSQETQYF; DNA: TGTGCCAGCAGCATAACCCCTGACAGTCAAGAGACCCAGTACTTC
V: TRBV3-1; J: TRBJ2-1; size: few; D: -; CDR3: CASSQGSEQFF; DNA: TGTGCCAGCAGCCAAGGGTCAGAGCAGTTCTTC
V: TRBV28; J: TRBJ2-5; size: few; D: TRBD1; CDR3: CASRTDRAFQETQYF; DNA: TGTGCCAGCAGGACGGACAGGGCGTTCCAAGAGACCCAGTACTTC
V: TRBV12-3/TRBV12-4; J: TRBJ2-7; size: -; D: TRBD1; CDR3: CASTLGTASYEQYF; DNA: TGTGCCAGCACCCTCGGGACAGCTTCCTACGAGCAGTACTTC
V: TRBV6-5; J: TRBJ1-4; size: -; D: -; CDR3: CASSYSRGTLNEKLFF; DNA: TGTGCCAGCAGTTACTCGAGGGGGACTCTTAATGAAAAACTGTTTTTT
V: TRBV5-6; J: TRBJ2-1; size: -; D: -; CDR3: CASSLHRGYEQFF; DNA: TGTGCCAGCAGCTTGCATAGGGGCTATGAGCAGTTCTTC
V: TRBV4-2; J: TRBJ2-3; size: -; D: TRBD2; CDR3: CASSQGFGLVGTDTQYF; DNA: TGTGCCAGCAGCCAAGGATTTGGACTAGTCGGCACAGATACGCAGTATTTT
V: TRBV29-1; J: TRBJ2-5; size: -; D: TRBD2; CDR3: CSVEDRGGQEETQYF; DNA: TGCAGCGTTGAAGATCGGGGGGGCCAGGAAGAGACCCAGTACTTC
V: TRBV25-1; J: TRBJ1-2; size: -; D: -; CDR3: CASSEYGGSVGYGYTF; DNA: TGTGCCAGCAGTGAATACGGGGGAAGCGTCGGATATGGCTACACCTTC
V: TRBV20-1; J: TRBJ2-7; size: few; D: TRBD2; CDR3: CSAMASGGAWQYF; DNA: TGCAGTGCTATGGCTAGCGGGGGGGCGTGGCAGTACTTC
V: TRBV5-4; J: TRBJ2-4; size: -; D: -; CDR3: CASSLDGTLAKNIQYF; DNA: TGTGCCAGCAGCTTGGACGGAACCCTAGCCAAAAACATTCAGTACTTC
V: TRBV20-1; J: TRBJ1-4; size: -; D: -; CDR3: CSANPLNRVSNEKLFF; DNA: TGCAGTGCTAACCCCTTAAACAGGGTGTCTAATGAAAAACTGTTTTTT
V: TRBV2; J: TRBJ2-6; size: -; D: -; CDR3: CASNQRPTGANVLTF; DNA: TGTGCCAGCAATCAGAGACCGACTGGGGCCAACGTCCTGACTTTC
V: TRBV11-2; J: TRBJ2-5; size: -; D: TRBD2; CDR3: CASSLEGTSGGKTQYF; DNA: TGTGCCAGCAGCTTAGAAGGGACTAGCGGGGGCAAGACCCAGTACTTC
V: TRBV2; J: TRBJ1-1; size: -; D: -; CDR3: CASRGVPEAFF; DNA: TGTGCCAGCAGGGGTGTCCCTGAAGCTTTCTTT
V: TRBV20-1; J: TRBJ2-7; size: -; D: TRBD1; CDR3: CSARDEGTGTYEQYF; DNA: TGCAGTGCTAGAGATGAGGGGACAGGGACCTACGAGCAGTACTTC
V: TRBV20-1; J: TRBJ2-5; size: -; D: TRBD1; CDR3: CSAAGRPGQAQETQYF; DNA: TGCAGTGCAGCAGGCCGACCGGGACAGGCACAAGAGACCCAGTACTTC
V: TRBV18; J: TRBJ2-3; size: -; D: TRBD2; CDR3: CASSPELAGGPPGSADTQYF; DNA: TGTGCCAGCTCACCTGAACTAGCGGGGGGGCCCCCCGGCTCGGCAGATACGCAGTATTTT
V: TRBV7-9; J: TRBJ2-3; size: few; D: TRBD1; CDR3: CASSWGQGADTQYF; DNA: TGTGCCAGCAGCTGGGGACAGGGGGCAGATACGCAGTATTTT
V: TRBV20-1; J: TRBJ2-5; size: -; D: TRBD1; CDR3: CSAHRGAQETQYF; DNA: TGCAGTGCACACAGGGGGGCCCAAGAGACCCAGTACTTC
V: TRBV20-1; J: TRBJ1-1; size: -; D: TRBD1; CDR3: CSARPGQWETEAFF; DNA: TGCAGTGCTAGACCGGGACAGTGGGAAACTGAAGCTTTCTTT
V: TRBV5-1; J: TRBJ2-1; size: -; D: TRBD1; CDR3: CASSVPGTGSSNEQFF; DNA: TGCGCCAGCAGCGTCCCCGGGACAGGGTCATCAAATGAGCAGTTCTTC
V: TRBV29-1; J: TRBJ1-5; size: once; D: -; CDR3: CSVGGGGDQPQHF; DNA: TGCAGCGTTGGGGGGGGCGGGGATCAGCCCCAGCATTTT
V: TRBV4-2; J: TRBJ2-1; size: few; D: TRBD1; CDR3: CASSQEKSGGSYNEQFF; DNA: TGTGCCAGCAGCCAAGAGAAGTCAGGGGGCTCCTACAATGAGCAGTTCTTC
V: TRBV28; J: TRBJ1-4; size: -; D: -; CDR3: CASSSADLNEKLFF; DNA: TGTGCCAGCAGTTCAGCGGACCTTAATGAAAAACTGTTTTTT
V: TRBV9; J: TRBJ2-5; size: once; D: -; CDR3: CASSEGRRRETQYF; DNA: TGTGCCAGCAGCGAGGGACGTAGGCGGGAGACCCAGTACTTC
V: TRBV6-6; J: TRBJ2-5; size: few; D: TRBD2; CDR3: CASSYSLAGYQETQYF; DNA: TGTGCCAGCAGTTACTCTCTAGCGGGGTACCAAGAGACCCAGTACTTC
V: TRBV7-9; J: TRBJ2-7; size: -; D: -; CDR3: CASRGAGQAYEQYF; DNA: TGTGCCAGCAGGGGGGCAGGGCAAGCCTACGAGCAGTACTTC
V: TRBV12-3/TRBV12-4; J: TRBJ2-5; size: -; D: TRBD2; CDR3: CASSLGVPVSGGSGETQYF; DNA: TGTGCCAGCAGTTTAGGTGTTCCCGTTAGCGGGGGGTCCGGAGAGACCCAGTACTTC
V: TRBV5-1; J: TRBJ2-1; size: once; D: -; CDR3: CASSLRPPGVSYNEQFF; DNA: TGCGCCAGCAGCTTGAGACCCCCGGGGGTCAGCTACAATGAGCAGTTCTTC
V: TRBV6-5; J: TRBJ2-2; size: -; D: -; CDR3: CASTSGQNTGELFF; DNA: TGTGCCAGCACCTCGGGACAGAACACCGGGGAGCTGTTTTTT
V: TRBV11-2; J: TRBJ2-5; size: few; D: TRBD2; CDR3: CASSPELAGGPRETQYF; DNA: TGTGCCAGCAGCCCGGAACTAGCGGGGGGGCCGAGGGAGACCCAGTACTTC
V: TRBV20-1; J: TRBJ2-5; size: -; D: -; CDR3: CSARPPQETQYF; DNA: TGCAGTGCGAGACCCCCCCAAGAGACCCAGTACTTC